The T cell receptor (beta chain) under discussion was sequenced for a study of graft-versus-host responses after intestinal transplantation. Study observations and caveats: Detection of GvH clones occurred in recipient marrow, and some had their first appearance in ileum or blood.

The CDR3 extends over 17 amino acids. Germline loops: CDR1 SGHTS, CDR2 YDEGEE. V was pared by 4 bases and J by 0 bases, with 10 bases of the junction left unmatched. The table came from immunoSEQ multiplex PCR; TCRdb's copy has only in-frame clones and leaves some out. The repertoire holds 25,000 to 35,000 clones, with 90% to 95% as singletons. On this clone itself: Its specificity is not known.

The receptor was isolated from a human patient who received an intestinal transplant, so some T cells may come from the graft donor. The sequencing here drew on PBMCs, taken roughly 68 days after intestinal transplant. This chain joins TRBV5-8 and TRBJ2-7; 10 bases agree with TRBD1. The DNA for the CDR3 is TGTGCCAGCAGCCCCGGTCCCGGGACAGGGGACTCCTACGAGCAGTACTTC. This encodes CASSPGPGTGDSYEQYF.